This is a list of T cell receptor beta chains from one sample in a study of blood T cell repertoires in COVID-19. Sequencing was performed with immunoSEQ multiplex PCR; in TCRdb, only in-frame clones are kept and a portion is missing. Of approximately 200,000 clones listed, approximately 88% are singletons. The specimen was PBMCs or T cells enriched from blood (not recorded which). These receptors originate from a man between 18 and 35 years old with acute COVID-19. CDR3s include the opening cysteine and the closing phenylalanine or tryptophan.

J gene | V gene | CDR3 length | CDR3 protein
TRBJ2-7 | TRBV15 | 15 | CATSRGWPRGYEQYF
TRBJ1-6 | TRBV12-3/TRBV12-4 | 13 | CASSRQGNSPLHF
TRBJ2-1 | TRBV6-4 | 15 | CASSDSVGGSGEQFF
TRBJ2-4 | TRBV21-1 | 20 | CASSRALNVAGGLAKNIQYF
TRBJ2-7 | TRBV6-2/TRBV6-3 | 18 | CASSYSWTSGRIDYEQYF
TRBJ1-5 | TRBV6-5 | 14 | CASSQQAGNQPQHF
TRBJ1-1 | TRBV11-2 | 14 | CASSPWRENTEAFF
TRBJ2-7 | TRBV29-1 | 14 | CSVDWAPLSYEQYF
TRBJ1-1 | TRBV28 | 13 | CASTGQGPYEAFF
TRBJ1-1 | TRBV5-6 | 13 | CASSPSGTAEAFF
TRBJ2-1 | TRBV14 | 16 | CASSDEGWVNRDEQFF
TRBJ1-2 | TRBV6-5 | 15 | CASSPTGSPYWGYTF
TRBJ1-5 | TRBV27 | 17 | CASRRPLPRGTGQPQHF
TRBJ2-1 | TRBV5-6 | 14 | CASSIAGAGNEQFF
TRBJ2-1 | TRBV6-2/TRBV6-3 | 15 | CASSLMGEGGNEQFF
TRBJ1-1 | TRBV7-9 | 15 | CASSLGLPGYTEAFF
TRBJ1-2 | TRBV19 | 15 | CASSTYNRANYGYTF
TRBJ1-4 | TRBV30 | 14 | CAWSTGTTEGKLFF
TRBJ2-5 | TRBV6-5 | 16 | CASSYSQTTSVETQYF
TRBJ2-2 | TRBV10-1 | 14 | CASSVLGDTGELFF
TRBJ1-5 | TRBV4-3 | 14 | CASSHKIGNQPQHF
TRBJ2-1 | TRBV29-1 | 15 | CSADKDRGRDNEQFF
TRBJ2-2 | TRBV4-1 | 17 | CASSQVAGGPSGGELFF
TRBJ2-7 | TRBV19 | 14 | CASSSSGFPYEQYF
TRBJ2-7 | TRBV10-2 | 16 | CASSENFQGALYEQYF
TRBJ1-2 | TRBV6-5 | 12 | CASSTGNYGYTF
TRBJ2-7 | TRBV27 | 17 | CASSLEIAGGPIGEQYF
TRBJ2-7 | TRBV7-2 | 14 | CASRRTSGTYEQYF
TRBJ1-2 | TRBV5-1 | 15 | CASSLSHQKNYGYTF
TRBJ2-6 | TRBV27 | 18 | CASAFGVGGGYGANVLTF